This passage covers 10 T cell receptor beta chains from one sample sequenced in a study of T cells in Graves' hyperthyroidism and ophthalmopathy. Amplified TCR beta CDR3 regions derived from RNA transcripts. The primer set for the first-round RT-PCR of the TCR CDR3 was HTBI. TCRdb itself ran the multiplex PCR reads through MiXCR, one entry per CDR3 protein. The sample includes 800,000 or so distinct CDR3 sequences, over 35% seen only once; the top ten take 7.5% to 9.5%. The source material was blood. These receptors were obtained from a young man with Graves' hyperthyroidism.

V and J are TRBV25-1 and TRBJ2-7; D gene uncertain. V shed 4 bases and J shed 0 bases, with 16 bases lying between them. Germline assignment: CDR1 MGHDK and CDR2 SYGVNS. The CDR3 is 16 residues long. The CDR3 DNA follows: TGTGCCAGCAGTGCTAGAGATCGAAGTTTCTCCTACGAGCAGTACTTC. Translating it yields CASSARDRSFSYEQYF.

V is TRBV29-1 and J is TRBJ2-7, with D perhaps matching TRBD1 (6 bases). V lost 2 bases and J 3 bases, leaving 14 bases between the germline ends. CDR1 is SQVTM, CDR2 ANQGSEA, per germline. CDR3 length: 14 residues. This chain's CDR3 is CSVEQGPTDYEQYF. The CDR3 bases are TGCAGCGTTGAACAGGGGCCGACCGACTACGAGCAGTACTTC.

Details on this clonotype: The junction and the germline gene differ at one end; a read error may be behind it. J is TRBJ1-2 and V is TRBV10-3; tentatively, D is TRBD1 (5 bases). Germline loops: CDR1 ENHRY, CDR2 SYGVKD. There are 11 residues in the CDR3. CDR3: CAIRRDGPFEF. The CDR3 nucleotides read TGTGCCATCAGGAGGGACGGGCCGTTCGAATTC.

This chain links TRBV29-1 with TRBJ2-5; D may match TRBD1 or TRBD2 (5 bases each). Per germline, CDR1 SQVTM and CDR2 ANQGSEA. The CDR3 consists of 14 residues. Between the trimmed V and J ends, which lost 8 bases and 3 bases, there was a span of 19 bases. CDR3 nucleotide sequence: TGCAGCAGCTTCCAACGGGACGTAAAAGAGACCCAGTACTTC. Amino acids: CSSFQRDVKETQYF. Based on the CDR3 plus reference TRBV29-1 and TRBJ2-5, the full variable domain is SAVISQKPSRDICQRGTSLTIQCQVDSQVTMMFWYRQQPGQSLTLIATANQGSEATYESGFVIDKFPISRPNLTFSTLTVSNMSPEDSSIYLCSSFQRDVKETQYFGPGTRLLVL.

In the case of this clonotype: A much more abundant neighbour one base away suggests this may be a read error. This chain connects TRBV29-1 to TRBJ2-5, with D hard to call. This CDR3 is built from 14 residues. Per germline, CDR1 SQVTM and CDR2 ANQGSEA. The CDR3 spells CSVDLVENQEAQYF. In DNA form, the CDR3 reads TGCAGCGTTGACTTGGTAGAGAACCAAGAGGCCCAGTACTTC.

CDR3 sequence: CASSPTPTGDQPQHF. The CDR3, as DNA: TGTGCCAGCAGCCCAACCCCGACAGGCGATCAGCCCCAGCATTTT. The chain recombines TRBV7-2 with TRBJ1-5; D is possibly TRBD1 (6 bases). V lost 5 bases to trimming and J lost 5 bases, with 16 bases between them. The CDR3 runs to 15 residues. Germline CDR1 reads SGHTA; CDR2 reads FQGNSA. Combining the CDR3 with reference TRBV7-2 and TRBJ1-5 gives the whole variable domain GAGVSQSPSNKVTEKGKDVELRCDPISGHTALYWYRQSLGQGLEFLIYFQGNSAPDKSGLPSDRFSAERTGGSVSTLTIQRTQQEDSAVYLCASSPTPTGDQPQHFGDGTRLSIL.

On this clonotype itself: A much larger clone lies a single base off, so this may be a read error. The chain recombines TRBV6-5 with TRBJ1-5; TRBD1 matches at 8 bases. The CDR3 is 15 residues long. CDR1 and CDR2 (germline): MNHEY, SVGAGI. This chain's CDR3 is CAGSVGTGNNQPQHF. In nucleotides, the CDR3 is TGTGCCGGCAGTGTAGGGACAGGCAACAATCAGCCCCAGCATTTT.

This clonotype occurred many times. This chain uses TRBV7-9 with TRBJ1-2; no clear D. Germline V gives CDR1 SEHNR, CDR2 FQNEAQ (reference sequence). Deletions cut 5 bases from V and 0 bases from J, with 10 bases between. The CDR3 spans 14 residues. In DNA, the CDR3 is TGTGCCAGCAGCCAGTATGACTCTAACTATGGCTACACCTTC. It yields the protein CASSQYDSNYGYTF.

This clonotype came up many times. The chain links TRBV9 to TRBJ1-5; D gene unclear. The CDR3 has 15 amino acids. CDR1 SGDLS and CDR2 YYNGEE come from the germline V gene. V shed 4 bases and J shed 3 bases, with 14 bases lying between them. Here the CDR3 DNA reads TGTGCCAGCAGCCGTGGAGCTCCACACAATCAGCCCCAGCATTTT. It is translated as CASSRGAPHNQPQHF.

The V call is TRBV7-8, the J call TRBJ2-7; unclear D gene. The CDR3 length is 17 residues. With 2 bases removed from V and 6 bases from J, the gap between germline ends came to 23 bases. The germline gives CDR1 SGHVS, CDR2 FQNEAQ. The CDR3 sequence: CASSLYGRSGLSSEQYF. As DNA, the CDR3 is TGTGCCAGCAGCTTATATGGGCGGTCGGGTCTCTCTAGCGAGCAGTACTTC.